This T cell receptor (beta chain) was identified during a study of patients and donors after allogeneic stem cell transplantation. Germline CDR1 is DFQATT and CDR2 is SNEGSKA (reference sequence). This CDR3 is built from 16 residues. V gave up 4 bases and J gave up 0 bases; unmatched junction bases: 9. TCRdb reprocessed the RT-PCR reads with MiXCR, giving one entry per CDR3 protein. This sample has about 74,000 distinct CDR3 sequences, with about 25% found just once. The sample was blood, either unsorted or a sorted T cell fraction (not recorded which). The clonotype comes from a human donor who was either an allogeneic HSCT recipient or a stem cell or donor lymphocyte infusion donor (not recorded which). It is not recorded whose cells these are; they may come from a transplant donor. The V gene is TRBV20-1, the J gene TRBJ1-5; 7 positions agree with TRBD1. The CDR3 nucleotides read TGCAGTGCTAAGGAATTGGGACAGAATAGCAATCAGCCCCAGCATTTT. It yields the protein CSAKELGQNSNQPQHF.